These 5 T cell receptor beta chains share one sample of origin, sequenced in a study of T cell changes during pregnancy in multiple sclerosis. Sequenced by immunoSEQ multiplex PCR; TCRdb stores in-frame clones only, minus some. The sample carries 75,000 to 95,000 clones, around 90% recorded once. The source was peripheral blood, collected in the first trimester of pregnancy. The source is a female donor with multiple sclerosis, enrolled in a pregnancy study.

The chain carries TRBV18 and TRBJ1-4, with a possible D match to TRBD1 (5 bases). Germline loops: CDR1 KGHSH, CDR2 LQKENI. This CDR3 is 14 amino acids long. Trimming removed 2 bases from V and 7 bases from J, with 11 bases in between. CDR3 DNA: TGTGCCAGCTCACCAGGAGCCGGGGGTGAAAAACTGTTTTTT. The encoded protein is CASSPGAGGEKLFF.

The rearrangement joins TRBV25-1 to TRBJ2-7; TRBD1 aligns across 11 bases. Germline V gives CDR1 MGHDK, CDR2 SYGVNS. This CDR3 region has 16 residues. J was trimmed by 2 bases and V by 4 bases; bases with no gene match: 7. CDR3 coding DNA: TGTGCCAGCAGTGGGTACACGGGACAGGGGGCCTACGAGCAGTACTTC. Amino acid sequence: CASSGYTGQGAYEQYF.

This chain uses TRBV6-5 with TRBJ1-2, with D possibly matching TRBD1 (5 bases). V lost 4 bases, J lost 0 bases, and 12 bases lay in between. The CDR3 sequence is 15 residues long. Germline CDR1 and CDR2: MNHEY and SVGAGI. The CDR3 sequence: CASSWAGPANYGYTF. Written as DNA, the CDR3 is TGTGCCAGCAGTTGGGCGGGACCTGCTAACTATGGCTACACCTTC.

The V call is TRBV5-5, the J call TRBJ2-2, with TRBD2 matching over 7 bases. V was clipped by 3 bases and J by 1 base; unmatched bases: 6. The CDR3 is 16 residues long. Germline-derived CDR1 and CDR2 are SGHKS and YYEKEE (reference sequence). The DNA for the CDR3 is TGTGCCAGCAGCTCCTGGGAGGGCGGGAACACCGGGGAGCTGTTTTTT. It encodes CASSSWEGGNTGELFF.

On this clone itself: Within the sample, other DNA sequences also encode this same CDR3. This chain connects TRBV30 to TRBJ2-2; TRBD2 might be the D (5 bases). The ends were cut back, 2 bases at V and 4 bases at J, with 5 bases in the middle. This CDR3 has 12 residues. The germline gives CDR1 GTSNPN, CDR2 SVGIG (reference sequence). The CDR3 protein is CAWSRGTGELFF. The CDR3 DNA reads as TGTGCCTGGAGTCGGGGCACCGGGGAGCTGTTTTTT. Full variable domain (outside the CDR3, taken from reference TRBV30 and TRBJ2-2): SQTIHQWPATLVQPVGSPLSLECTVEGTSNPNLYWYRQAAGRGLQLLFYSVGIGQISSEVPQNLSASRPQDRQFILSSKKLLLSDSGFYLCAWSRGTGELFFGEGSRLTVL.